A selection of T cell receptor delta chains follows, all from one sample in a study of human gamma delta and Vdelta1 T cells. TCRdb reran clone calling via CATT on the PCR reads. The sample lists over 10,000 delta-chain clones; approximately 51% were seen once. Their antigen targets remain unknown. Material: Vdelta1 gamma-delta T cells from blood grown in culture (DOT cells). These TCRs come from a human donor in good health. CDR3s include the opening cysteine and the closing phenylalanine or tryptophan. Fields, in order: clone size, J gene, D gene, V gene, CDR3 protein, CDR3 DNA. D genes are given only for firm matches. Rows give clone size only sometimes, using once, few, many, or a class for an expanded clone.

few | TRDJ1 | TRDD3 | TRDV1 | CALGEYLVLGDKYTDKLIF | TGTGCTCTTGGGGAATACCTAGTGCTGGGGGACAAGTACACCGATAAACTCATCTTT
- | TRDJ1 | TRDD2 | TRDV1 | CALGERSPFSYLEVCKSEGTDKLIF | TGTGCTCTTGGGGAACGATCGCCCTTTTCCTACCTGGAAGTGTGCAAATCGGAAGGGACCGATAAACTCATCTTT
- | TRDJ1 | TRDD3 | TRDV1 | CALGANLPTGGLQEYTDKLIF | TGTGCTCTTGGGGCTAACCTACCGACTGGGGGATTACAAGAGTACACCGATAAACTCATCTTT
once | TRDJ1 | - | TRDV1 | CALGATYFLPLGDGTDKLIF | TGTGCTCTTGGGGCGACGTACTTCCTACCCCTGGGGGATGGTACCGATAAACTCATCTTT
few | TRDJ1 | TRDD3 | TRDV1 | CALGERLPQRTGGFPATDKLIF | TGTGCTCTTGGGGAACGCCTACCCCAACGTACTGGGGGATTTCCAGCTACCGATAAACTCATCTTT
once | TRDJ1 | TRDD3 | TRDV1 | CALGELGLPPSSYWGIRLIF | TGTGCTCTTGGGGAACTGGGTCTACCTCCATCTTCGTACTGGGGGATACGGCTCATCTTT
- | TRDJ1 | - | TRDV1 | CALGVGGQATDKLIF | TGTGCTCTTGGGGTTGGGGGGCAAGCCACCGATAAACTCATCTTT
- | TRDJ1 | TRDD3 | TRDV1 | CALGELPPPTGGYARYTDKLIF | TGTGCTCTTGGGGAACTCCCTCCCCCCACTGGGGGATACGCCCGGTACACCGATAAACTCATCTTT
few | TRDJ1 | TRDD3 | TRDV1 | CALGELVRGDGRLIF | TGTGCTCTTGGGGAACTCGTCCGGGGGGATGGTAGACTCATCTTT
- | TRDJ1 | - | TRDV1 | CALGELLTWSYERTGDPMADKLIF | TGTGCTCTTGGGGAACTTCTCACTTGGTCCTACGAGAGGACTGGGGACCCCATGGCCGATAAACTCATCTTT
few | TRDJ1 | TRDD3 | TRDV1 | CALGEAVSIALGDTKLDKLIF | TGTGCTCTTGGGGAAGCGGTGTCCATTGCCCTGGGGGATACCAAACTCGATAAACTCATCTTT
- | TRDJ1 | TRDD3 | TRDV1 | CALGVRVPVLGDTKNTDKLIF | TGTGCTCTTGGGGTCCGCGTTCCCGTACTGGGGGATACAAAAAACACCGATAAACTCATCTTT
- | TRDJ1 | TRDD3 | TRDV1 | CALGELEGTENDLLGEKTDKLIF | TGTGCTCTTGGGGAACTTGAAGGGACTGAAAATGATTTACTGGGGGAAAAAACCGATAAACTCATCTTT
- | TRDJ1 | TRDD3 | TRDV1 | CALGERFPERGARVFRDTKYTDKLIF | TGTGCTCTTGGGGAACGTTTTCCAGAAAGAGGTGCAAGGGTGTTTAGGGATACGAAGTACACCGATAAACTCATCTTT
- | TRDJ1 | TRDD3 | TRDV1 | CALGERPPFPSPGGLTDKLIF | TGTGCTCTTGGGGAACGTCCTCCCTTCCCTTCCCCTGGGGGACTCACCGATAAACTCATCTTT
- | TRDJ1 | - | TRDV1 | CALGELVPTLGIGVHTDKLIF | TGTGCTCTTGGGGAACTAGTTCCTACTCTGGGGATAGGGGTTCACACCGATAAACTCATCTTT
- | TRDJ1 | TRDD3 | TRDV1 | CALGDPDGAMGDGGYKLIF | TGTGCTCTTGGGGACCCGGACGGGGCGATGGGGGACGGGGGGTATAAACTCATCTTT
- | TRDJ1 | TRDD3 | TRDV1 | CALGIISTGGYPRLLYTDKLIF | TGTGCTCTTGGGATAATATCTACGGGGGGATACCCTCGACTCCTGTACACCGATAAACTCATCTTT
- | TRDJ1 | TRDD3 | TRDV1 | CALSFPPSPKGVGDTVATKLIF | TGTGCTCTTTCTTTTCCTCCGTCCCCAAAAGGTGTGGGGGATACAGTAGCAACAAAACTCATCTTT
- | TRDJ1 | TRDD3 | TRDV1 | CALGGGLPTFRTGGYKRGHQDKLIF | TGTGCTCTTGGGGGGGGCCTTCCTACCTTTCGTACTGGGGGATACAAACGCGGACACCAAGATAAACTCATCTTT
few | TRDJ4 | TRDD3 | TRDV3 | CASLEGRGPALLGDYIPLIF | TGTGCCTCCCTCGAAGGGAGGGGTCCTGCTCTACTGGGGGATTATATACCCCTGATCTTT
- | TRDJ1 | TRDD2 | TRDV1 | CALGGNEGLPDVRTDKLIF | TGTGCTCTTGGGGGAAACGAAGGCCTTCCTGATGTGCGAACCGATAAACTCATCTTT
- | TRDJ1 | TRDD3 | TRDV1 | CALGKAAGGPGADKPIF | TGTGCTCTTGGGAAGGCGGCTGGGGGCCCCGGGGCCGATAAACCCATCTTT
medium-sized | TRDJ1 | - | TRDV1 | CALRAHLFMPTDKLIF | TGTGCTCTCCGTGCCCATTTGTTTATGCCCACCGATAAACTCATCTTT
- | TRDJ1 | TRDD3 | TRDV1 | CALGELRPGWGLGDTPQTDKLIF | TGTGCTCTTGGGGAACTACGTCCAGGCTGGGGGTTGGGGGATACGCCTCAAACCGATAAACTCATCTTT
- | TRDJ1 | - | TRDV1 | CALGVRSYDGVLRPTDKLIF | TGTGCTCTTGGGGTCCGTTCCTATGACGGCGTACTGCGTCCCACCGATAAACTCATCTTT
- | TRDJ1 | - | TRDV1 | CALGASVLPSPWGADKVIF | TGTGCTCTTGGGGCCTCCGTGCTACCTTCCCCCTGGGGGGCCGATAAAGTCATCTTT
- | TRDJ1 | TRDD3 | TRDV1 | CALGEPIRVSYLGDYTDKLIF | TGTGCTCTTGGGGAACCTATCCGCGTTTCCTATCTGGGGGATTACACCGATAAACTCATCTTT
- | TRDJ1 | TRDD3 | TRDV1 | CALGERSGLGDTQFSTDKLIF | TGTGCTCTTGGGGAAAGATCCGGACTGGGGGATACGCAGTTTTCCACCGATAAACTCATCTTT
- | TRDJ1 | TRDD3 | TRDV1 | CALGERSGLGIRSDKLIF | TGTGCTCTTGGGGAGCGCTCCGGCTTAGGGATACGGTCCGATAAACTCATCTTT
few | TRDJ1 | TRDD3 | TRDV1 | CALGAHSRLGDTAGKLIF | TGTGCTCTTGGGGCACACTCACGGCTGGGGGATACTGCCGGTAAACTCATCTTT
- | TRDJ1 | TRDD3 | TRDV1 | CALGEDRLPSTLGGGIPVRIGYTDKLIF | TGTGCTCTTGGGGAAGATCGACTTCCCTCAACCTTAGGGGGGGGGATACCGGTTAGGATTGGGTACACCGATAAACTCATCTTT
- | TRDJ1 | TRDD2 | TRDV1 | CALGELEDSYALQTPDKLIF | TGTGCTCTTGGGGAACTAGAAGATTCCTACGCCCTGCAGACCCCCGATAAACTCATCTTT